Below are 7 T cell receptor beta chains sequenced from a single sample in a study of T-cell memory formation after mild COVID-19. TCRdb independently ran MiXCR on the 5' RACE reads; one entry per CDR3 protein. The data show over 40,000 distinct CDR3 sequences, 12% seen once. Material: PBMCs or a T cell subset sorted from them (not recorded which). All receptors derive from a man in his late teens or twenties who had mild COVID-19 (a few samples of this study predate the infection). Cell type and time point are not known.

This clonotype was counted a few times. The gene calls are TRBV18 and TRBJ2-7; 7 bases map to TRBD1. The germline CDR1 and CDR2 sequences are KGHSH and LQKENI. J lost 3 bases, V lost 3 bases, and 17 bases had no gene match. This CDR3 region has 18 residues. This CDR3 reads CASSPILKSGTESYEQYF. CDR3 in DNA: TGTGCCAGCTCACCCATTCTAAAATCCGGGACAGAGAGCTACGAGCAGTACTTC.

The V gene is TRBV5-6, the J gene TRBJ1-1, with TRBD1 as a possible D gene (5 bases). Trimming took 4 bases from V and 1 from J, leaving 11 bases between them. In germline, CDR1 is SGHDT, CDR2 YYEEEE. This CDR3 comprises 14 residues. CDR3 loop: CASSRPDRNTEAFF. The CDR3 nucleotides read TGTGCCAGCAGCAGGCCCGACAGGAACACTGAAGCTTTCTTT.

The genes are TRBV7-2 and TRBJ1-1; D gene uncertain. Germline V lookup: CDR1 SGHTA, CDR2 FQGNSA. V dropped 5 bases and J dropped 1 base, with 5 bases sitting between them. This CDR3 has 12 residues. In DNA, the CDR3 is TGTGCCAGCAGCATCTGGAACACTGAAGCTTTCTTT. Translated: CASSIWNTEAFF.

This clonotype was seen ten or more times. CDR3 sequence: CASSPGTGNTEAFF. The CDR3 DNA reads as TGCGCCAGCAGCCCCGGGACAGGAAACACTGAAGCTTTCTTT. V gene TRBV5-1 combines with J gene TRBJ1-1, with 8 bases fitting TRBD1. Germline V CDR1 and CDR2: SGHRS, YFSETQ. The CDR3 consists of 14 residues. The V gene end was trimmed by 4 bases and the J gene end by 2 bases; junction bases not matched to a gene: 4.

This clonotype was detected a few times. This chain connects TRBV6-5 to TRBJ1-1; TRBD1 aligns across 11 bases. CDR1 is MNHEY, CDR2 SVGAGI, per germline. The CDR3 runs to 17 residues. The junction had 9 bases not matched to a gene; V was cut back by 6 bases and J by 0 bases. The CDR3 loop reads CASRRGTGGYMNTEAFF. The CDR3 DNA reads TGTGCCAGCAGACGGGGGACAGGGGGTTACATGAACACTGAAGCTTTCTTT.

The chain combines TRBV14 with TRBJ2-3; D is unclear. The germline V and J ends were trimmed by 3 bases and 0 bases, with 7 bases remaining between them. Germline loops: CDR1 SGHDN, CDR2 FVKESK. The length of the CDR3 is 14 residues. CDR3 region: CASSQAISTDTQYF. CDR3 coding DNA: TGTGCCAGCAGCCAGGCCATAAGCACAGATACGCAGTATTTT.

J is TRBJ1-5 and V is TRBV30; D is undetermined. Germline lookup yields CDR1 GTSNPN and CDR2 SVGIG (reference sequence). Between the trimmed V and J ends, which lost 2 bases and 9 bases, there was a span of 11 bases. This CDR3 has 12 amino acids. The CDR3 loop is CAWSLQSGPQHF. CDR3 DNA: TGTGCCTGGAGTCTGCAGAGTGGGCCCCAGCATTTT.